This T cell receptor beta chain originates from a study of OX40 agonist ivuxolimab in advanced cancers. About the investigation overall: Ivuxolimab, which targeted the costimulatory receptor OX40 (CD134), was an agonistic, fully human IgG2 monoclonal antibody. Intravenous ivuxolimab was administered to patients every 2 weeks at six dose levels: 0.01, 0.1, 0.3, 1.5, 3 and 10 mg/kg. Among the roughly 50 dose-escalation patients, around 19 had hepatocellular carcinoma, roughly 15 melanoma, 9 renal cell carcinoma and 9 head and neck cancer. In the dose-escalation cohort, 82.7% of patients were male, and the mean age was 60 years with a range of about 20 to 80. Prior anti-PD-1, anti-PD-L1 or anti-CTLA-4 therapy was permitted, and checkpoint inhibitors had been received by 30% to 40% of dose-escalation patients. Three dose-escalation patients achieved partial responses, one with hepatocellular carcinoma and two with cutaneous melanoma. Peripheral TCRbeta sequencing was intended to test whether TCR sequence diversity was altered and clonal T-cell expansion was caused by ivuxolimab. The paper describes the monotherapy dose-escalation part (N of about 55 patients) of the phase I trial of ivuxolimab. Beyond this particular receptor, the publication reports: Antigen specificity was not determined for the clonally expanded peripheral T cells. After ivuxolimab, CD8+ T cells had more expanded clones than CD4+ T cells on average. Partial responders in the 0.1-3.0 mg/kg groups had among the lowest normalized peripheral clonal expansion, especially among CD8+ T cells. Low levels of normalized T-cell clonal expansion were also seen in some patients who did not respond. Clonal expansion of both CD4+ and CD8+ blood T cells was observed from baseline to week 6 at doses 0.1 to 3.0 mg/kg.

Trimming costs V 4 bases and J 1 base, and their ends lie 15 bases apart. CDR1 is given as SGHTA and CDR2 as FQGNSA, both from the germline V gene. The CDR3 contains 16 residues, cysteine and phenylalanine counted. Just the 48-base CDR3 DNA is kept, in frame starting at base 1. This clone was observed a single time. No cognate antigen has been identified for it. No base quality information exists; no much larger clone differs at one position. The trial excluded patients who had a history of autoimmune disease or were on systemic immunosuppression. In every dose cohort, peripheral blood was drawn for TCR sequencing at baseline, cycle 4 day 1, and cycle 7 day 1. The samples were taken from a phase I, first-in-human, multicenter, open-label dose-escalation trial of ivuxolimab. Adults with locally advanced or metastatic head and neck squamous cell, hepatocellular, melanoma or renal cell carcinoma were enrolled in the trial. Before TCR sequencing, CD4+ and CD8+ T cells were separately sorted from peripheral blood.

Genomic DNA was extracted from sorted cells for sequencing of the TCRbeta CDR3 region. The immunoSEQ Assay was used to sequence the TCRbeta CDR3 regions. TCRdb took this table from immuneACCESS and kept in-frame rearrangements with V and J called. Such tables lack part of the clones; where checked against another copy, unresolved V genes explain under half of the gap, and the rest is unexplained. The sample has around 81,000 clones on record, over 75% of them singletons. Under 1% of the sample rests with the top ten. This chain is built from TRBV7-2 and TRBJ2-3; a tentative D match to TRBD1 spans 5 bases. Sequencing was performed on CD4+ or CD8+ T cells sorted from blood, taken in a trial of the OX40 agonist ivuxolimab. The TCR comes from an adult with an advanced solid tumor such as melanoma, head and neck, liver or kidney cancer. The sequenced DNA: TGTGCCAGCAGCTCATCACGACCCAGGGGCACAGATACGCAGTATTTT. This yields the protein CASSSSRPRGTDTQYF.